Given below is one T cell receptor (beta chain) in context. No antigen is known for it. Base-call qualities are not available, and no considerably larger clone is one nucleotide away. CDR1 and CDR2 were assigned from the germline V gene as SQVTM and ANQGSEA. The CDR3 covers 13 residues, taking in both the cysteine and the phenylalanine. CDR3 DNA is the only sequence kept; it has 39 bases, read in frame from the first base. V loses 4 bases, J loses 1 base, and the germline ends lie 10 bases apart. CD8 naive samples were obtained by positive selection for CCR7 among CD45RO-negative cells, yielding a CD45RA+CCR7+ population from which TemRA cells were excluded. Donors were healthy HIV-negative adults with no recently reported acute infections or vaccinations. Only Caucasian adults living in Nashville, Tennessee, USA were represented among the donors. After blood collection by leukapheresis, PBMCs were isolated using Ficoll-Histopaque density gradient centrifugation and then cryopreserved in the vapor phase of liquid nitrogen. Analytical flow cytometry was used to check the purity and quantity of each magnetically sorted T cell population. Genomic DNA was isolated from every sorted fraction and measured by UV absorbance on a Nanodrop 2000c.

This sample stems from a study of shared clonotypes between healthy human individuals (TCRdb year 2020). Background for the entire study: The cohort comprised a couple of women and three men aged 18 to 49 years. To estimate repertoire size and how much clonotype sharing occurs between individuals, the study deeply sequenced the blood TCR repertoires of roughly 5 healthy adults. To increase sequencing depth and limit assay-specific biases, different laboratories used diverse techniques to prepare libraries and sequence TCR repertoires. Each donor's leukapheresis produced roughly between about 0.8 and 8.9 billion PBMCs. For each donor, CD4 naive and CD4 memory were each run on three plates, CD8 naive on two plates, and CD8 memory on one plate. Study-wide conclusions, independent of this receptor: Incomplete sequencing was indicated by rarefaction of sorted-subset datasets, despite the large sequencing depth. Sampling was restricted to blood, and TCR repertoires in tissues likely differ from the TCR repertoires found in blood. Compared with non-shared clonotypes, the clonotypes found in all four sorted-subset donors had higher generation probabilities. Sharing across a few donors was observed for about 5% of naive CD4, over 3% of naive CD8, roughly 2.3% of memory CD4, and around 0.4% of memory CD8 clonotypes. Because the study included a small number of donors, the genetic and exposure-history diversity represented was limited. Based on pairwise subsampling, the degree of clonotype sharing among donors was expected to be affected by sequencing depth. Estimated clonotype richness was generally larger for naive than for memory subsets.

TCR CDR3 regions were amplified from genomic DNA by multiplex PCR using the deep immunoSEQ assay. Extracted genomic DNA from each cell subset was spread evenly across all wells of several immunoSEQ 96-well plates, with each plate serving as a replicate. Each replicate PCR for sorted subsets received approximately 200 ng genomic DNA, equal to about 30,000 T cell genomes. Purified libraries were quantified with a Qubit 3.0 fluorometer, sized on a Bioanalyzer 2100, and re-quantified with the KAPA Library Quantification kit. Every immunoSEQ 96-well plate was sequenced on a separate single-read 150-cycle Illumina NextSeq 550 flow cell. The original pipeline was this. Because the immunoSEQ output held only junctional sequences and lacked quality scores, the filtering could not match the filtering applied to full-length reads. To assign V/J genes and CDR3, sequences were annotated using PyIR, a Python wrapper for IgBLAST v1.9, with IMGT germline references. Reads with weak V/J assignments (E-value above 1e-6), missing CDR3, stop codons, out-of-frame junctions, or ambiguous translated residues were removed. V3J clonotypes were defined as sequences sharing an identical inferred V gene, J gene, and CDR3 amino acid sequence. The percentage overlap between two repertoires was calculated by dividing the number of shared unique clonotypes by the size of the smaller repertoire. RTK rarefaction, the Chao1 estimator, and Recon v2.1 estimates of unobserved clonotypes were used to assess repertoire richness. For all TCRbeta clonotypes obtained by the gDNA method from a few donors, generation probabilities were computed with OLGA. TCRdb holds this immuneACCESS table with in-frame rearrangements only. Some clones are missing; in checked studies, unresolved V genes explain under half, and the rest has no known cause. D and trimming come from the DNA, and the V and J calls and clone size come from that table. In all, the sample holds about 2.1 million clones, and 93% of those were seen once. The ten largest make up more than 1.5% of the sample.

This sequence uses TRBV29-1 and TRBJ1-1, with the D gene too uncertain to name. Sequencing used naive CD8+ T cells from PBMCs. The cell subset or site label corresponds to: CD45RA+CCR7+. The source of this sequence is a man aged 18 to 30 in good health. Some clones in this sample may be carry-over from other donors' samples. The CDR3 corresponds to CSVAARPNTEAFF. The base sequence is TGCAGCGTTGCGGCACGGCCGAACACTGAAGCTTTCTTT.